These 14 T cell receptor beta chains were sequenced from one sample in a study of blood T cell repertoires in COVID-19. The assay was immunoSEQ multiplex PCR, and TCRdb's table has in-frame clones only and misses some. The sample lists 100,000 to 150,000 clones, about four fifths seen once, with almost 8.5% in the top ten. Sequencing was carried out using peripheral blood. These receptors all stem from a woman between 55 and 75 years old with active or convalescent COVID-19.

The rearrangement uses TRBV5-4 and TRBJ1-1; possible D gene TRBD1, 6 bases. Germline lookup yields CDR1 SGHNT and CDR2 YYREEE (reference sequence). The ends were cut back, 5 bases at V and 1 base at J, with 15 bases in the middle. The CDR3 covers 15 residues. The CDR3 reads CASRDFATGNTEAFF. The CDR3 coding sequence is TGTGCCAGCAGGGACTTTGCGACAGGGAACACTGAAGCTTTCTTT.

This clone occurred a few times. The chain is built from TRBV28 and TRBJ1-6; D possibly corresponds to TRBD1 (5 bases). The CDR3 length is 13 residues. Germline assignment: CDR1 MDHEN and CDR2 SYDVKM. Trimming cost V 5 bases and J 5 bases, with 7 bases left between them. CDR3 nucleotide sequence: TGTGCCAGCAGTAGGGGCGATAATTCACCCCTCCACTTT. This codes for CASSRGDNSPLHF.

The gene calls are TRBV19 and TRBJ1-1; 7 positions agree with TRBD1. The junction had 6 bases not matched to a gene; V was cut back by 5 bases and J by 6 bases. Germline V gives CDR1 LNHDA, CDR2 SQIVND (reference sequence). The CDR3 sequence is 13 residues long. The CDR3 DNA reads TGTGCCAGTAGTGTGACCAGGGGGGCTGAAGCTTTCTTT. Translated, it gives CASSVTRGAEAFF.

This clone has just a few counts. The DNA of the CDR3 is TGTGCCCCCTACAGGATGAACACTGAAGCTTTCTTT. This translates into CAPYRMNTEAFF. The chain links TRBV21-1 to TRBJ1-1; no DNA check was done on the table's D call, TRBD1. TRBV21-1 is recorded as a pseudogene. The CDR3 is 12 residues long.

V and J are TRBV6-5 and TRBJ1-5; D uncertain. This CDR3 contains 13 residues. Deletions cut 6 bases from V and 6 bases from J, with 12 bases between. In germline, CDR1 is MNHEY, CDR2 SVGAGI. For the CDR3, the DNA is TGTGCCAGCAGCCCGCGGGCGGCTCAGCCCCAGCATTTT. This translates into CASSPRAAQPQHF.

This chain joins TRBV2 and TRBJ1-3; unclear D gene. The germline V gene encodes CDR1 SNHLY and CDR2 FYNNEI. The CDR3 sequence is 13 residues long. Trimming pared 2 bases from V and 7 bases from J, leaving 9 bases between. The CDR3 sequence: CASSERGSNTIYF. CDR3 nucleotides: TGTGCCAGCAGTGAACGTGGGAGCAACACCATATATTTT.

The chain links TRBV5-1 to TRBJ1-1; no reliable D call. The CDR3 runs to 14 residues. CDR1 and CDR2 from the germline V gene are SGHRS and YFSETQ. The V end was cut by 2 bases, the J end by 5 bases, with 13 bases between. In nucleotides, the CDR3 is TGCGCCAGCAGCTTCGGGGATCGGGGAACTGAAGCTTTCTTT. Translated: CASSFGDRGTEAFF.

CDR3 amino acids: CASSERGPDTQYF. In nucleotides, the CDR3 is TGTGCCAGCAGCGAGAGGGGGCCAGATACGCAGTATTTT. V usage is TRBV7-6 and J usage is TRBJ2-3; 7 bases fit TRBD1. Per the germline V gene, CDR1 is SGHVS and CDR2 is FNYEAQ. Trimming took 5 bases from V and 4 from J; bases not matched to a gene: 3. CDR3 length: 13 residues.

This chain links TRBV3-1 (or the pseudogene TRBV3-2) with TRBJ2-3, with D possibly matching TRBD1 (6 bases). Germline V gene lookup returns CDR1 LGHDT and CDR2 YNNKEL (reference sequence). The CDR3 contains 15 residues. Trimming stripped 4 bases from V and 0 bases from J, with 11 bases between. The CDR3 DNA is TGTGCCAGCAGCCCAGGGGCAACTAGCACAGATACGCAGTATTTT. Translation gives CASSPGATSTDTQYF.

The rearrangement joins TRBV24-1 to TRBJ1-2; D is ambiguous. Between the trimmed V and J ends, which lost 2 bases and 0 bases, there was a span of 3 bases. Germline CDR1 and CDR2: KGHDR and SFDVKD. The CDR3 extends over 13 amino acids. The chain's CDR3 is CATSDSANYGYTF. CDR3 nucleotide sequence: TGTGCCACCAGTGATTCGGCTAACTATGGCTACACCTTC.

This clone has a handful of counts. The genes are TRBV28 and TRBJ1-1; TRBD1 might be the D (5 bases). This CDR3 has 15 residues. Germline CDR1 and CDR2: MDHEN and SYDVKM. V was cut by 8 bases and J by 0 bases, with 16 bases left in between. CDR3 sequence (DNA): TGTGCCAGCCTTCAGGACACCTCGATGAACACTGAAGCTTTCTTT. Translation gives CASLQDTSMNTEAFF.

This chain links TRBV28 with TRBJ2-3; D gene uncertain. The CDR3 runs 12 residues. CDR1 is MDHEN and CDR2 is SYDVKM in the germline V gene. Trimming cost V 3 bases and J 4 bases, with 5 bases left between them. The CDR3 is CASSLAPDTQYF. Here the CDR3 DNA reads TGTGCCAGCAGTTTGGCCCCAGATACGCAGTATTTT.

This rearrangement joins TRBV5-1 to TRBJ2-1; 10 nucleotides line up with TRBD2. Per the germline V gene, CDR1 is SGHRS and CDR2 is YFSETQ. The CDR3 consists of 18 residues. After removal of 1 base from V and 0 bases from J, the junction contained 7 bases not matched to a gene. The DNA for the CDR3 is TGCGCCAGCAGCTTGCGGGCTAGCGGGGGCTACTCCTACAATGAGCAGTTCTTC. Protein product: CASSLRASGGYSYNEQFF.

The chain is built from TRBV5-4 and TRBJ1-4, with TRBD1 identical over 7 bases. In germline, CDR1 is SGHNT, CDR2 YYREEE (reference sequence). The CDR3 is made up of 15 amino acids. With 3 bases clipped from V and 4 bases from J, the junction kept 6 bases outside the gene matches. CDR3 loop: CASSSGQAVNEKLFF. CDR3 nucleotides: TGTGCCAGCAGCTCTGGACAGGCCGTTAATGAAAAACTGTTTTTT.